Each of the 16 T cell receptor beta chains below was sequenced from the same sample in a study of Graves' ophthalmopathy and Graves' hyperthyroidism. Using RNA transcripts, the TCR beta CDR3 regions were amplified. First-round RT-PCR employed HTBI primers, with a second-round multiplex PCR after it. MiXCR, run by TCRdb on the multiplex PCR reads, gives a single entry per CDR3 protein. The sample has over a million distinct CDR3 sequences; about two fifths are singletons. Sequenced input: peripheral blood or thyroid tissue (not recorded which). The receptors originated from an adult man with Graves' hyperthyroidism.

The V and J genes are TRBV3-1 and TRBJ1-4; D gene unclear. The CDR3 contains 15 residues. Germline V gene sequence: CDR1 LGHDT, CDR2 YNNKEL (reference sequence). The V end was cut by 2 bases, the J end by 7 bases, with 14 bases between. Written as DNA, the CDR3 is TGTGCCAGCAGCCAATGCGGGCAGAACACTGAAAAACTGTTTTTT. This codes for CASSQCGQNTEKLFF. The full variable domain, its missing parts supplied by reference TRBV3-1 and TRBJ1-4, is DTAVSQTPKYLVTQMGNDKSIKCEQNLGHDTMYWYKQDSKKFLKIMFSYNNKELIINETVPNRFSPKSPDKAHLNLHINSLELGDSAVYFCASSQCGQNTEKLFFGSGTQLSVL.

The table lists this clonotype with a few counts. This chain links TRBV5-5 with TRBJ1-2, with D possibly matching TRBD1 (6 bases). The germline CDR1 and CDR2 sequences are SGHKS and YYEKEE (reference sequence). The CDR3 totals 14 residues. V was pared by 6 bases and J by 4 bases, with 16 bases between. CDR3 sequence: CASTRTAPSYGYTF. In nucleotides, the CDR3 is TGTGCCAGCACCAGGACAGCTCCAAGCTATGGCTACACCTTC. The full variable domain, with the rest looked up from reference TRBV5-5 and TRBJ1-2, is DAGVTQSPTHLIKTRGQQVTLRCSPISGHKSVSWYQQVLGQGPQFIFQYYEKEERGRGNFPDRFSARQFPNYSSELNVNALLLGDSALYLCASTRTAPSYGYTFGSGTRLTVV.

The chain is built from TRBV30 and TRBJ1-5; no reliable D call. V was shortened by 6 bases and J by 7 bases, with 16 bases between the two germline ends. Per the germline V gene, CDR1 is GTSNPN and CDR2 is SVGIG (reference sequence). The CDR3 runs to 13 residues. This chain's CDR3 is CACSILGIQPQHF. CDR3 in DNA: TGTGCCTGTAGTATCCTCGGGATCCAGCCCCAGCATTTT.

Comments on this clonotype: This CDR3 fails to terminate in the conserved phenylalanine or tryptophan, so it likely reflects a read error. The DNA is omitted, as the CDR3 cannot be located on it reliably, and the CDR3 follows TCRdb's listing. The genes are TRBV29-1 and TRBJ2-7; the tabulated D call, TRBD1, remains unverified against the DNA. Both ends counted, the CDR3 spans 8 residues. Germline V gene lookup returns CDR1 SQVTM and CDR2 ANQGSEA. CDR3 protein: CSVEKRRT.

This clonotype was counted ten times or more. The rearrangement links TRBV7-9 to TRBJ2-7, with D possibly matching TRBD2 (6 bases). CDR3 length: 14 amino acids. Germline V CDR1 and CDR2: SEHNR, FQNEAQ (reference sequence). V lost 5 bases to trimming and J lost 0 bases, with 11 bases between them. The CDR3, as DNA: TGTGCCAGCAGCGGGGGAGGCACCTCCTACGAGCAGTACTTC. This codes for CASSGGGTSYEQYF.

Only a few counts were recorded for this clonotype. V usage is TRBV12-3 or TRBV12-4 and J usage is TRBJ2-2; the match to TRBD1 covers 7 bases. The CDR3 extends over 13 amino acids. V dropped 7 bases and J dropped 5; count of bases not matched to a gene: 4. CDR3: CASKPGGTGELFF. CDR3 sequence (DNA): TGTGCCAGCAAGCCAGGGGGAACCGGGGAGCTGTTTTTT.

The sample holds many counts of this clonotype. The chain links TRBV29-1 to TRBJ2-5; TRBD2 agrees at 12 bases. V gave up 4 bases and J gave up 7 bases; unmatched junction bases: 4. The germline V gene has CDR1 SQVTM and CDR2 ANQGSEA. This CDR3 spans 13 amino acids. CDR3 DNA: TGCAGCGTTGGACTAGCGGGAGTGGCGACCCAGTACTTC. Residues: CSVGLAGVATQYF.

This clonotype has ten or more counts. The V and J genes are TRBV29-1 and TRBJ2-5; D is unclear. V lost 7 bases to trimming and J lost 3 bases, with 6 bases between them. This CDR3 comprises 10 residues. Looked up from germline, CDR1 is SQVTM and CDR2 is ANQGSEA. This CDR3 is CSAWKETQYF. CDR3 DNA: TGCAGCGCATGGAAAGAGACCCAGTACTTC.

This clonotype was detected ten times or more. The rearrangement uses TRBV29-1 and TRBJ1-1; possible D gene TRBD1, 6 bases. This CDR3 comprises 13 residues. Per germline, CDR1 SQVTM and CDR2 ANQGSEA. V lost 6 bases, J lost 2 bases, and 13 bases lay in between. CDR3 in DNA: TGCAGCGTCGATACGGGACACAACACTGAAGCTTTCTTT. It encodes CSVDTGHNTEAFF.

V gene TRBV19 combines with J gene TRBJ2-2, with TRBD1 matching 10 bases. With 8 bases clipped from V and 0 bases from J, the junction kept 18 bases outside the gene matches. Germline assignment: CDR1 LNHDA and CDR2 SQIVND (reference sequence). The CDR3 has 20 amino acids. This CDR3 is CASLNPGQGYRFTNTGELFF. For the CDR3, the DNA is TGTGCCAGTCTCAATCCGGGACAGGGGTACCGATTTACGAACACCGGGGAGCTGTTTTTT.

The CDR3 loop is CASGTGGLGTEAFF. As DNA, the CDR3 is TGTGCCAGCGGGACAGGGGGCCTGGGCACTGAAGCTTTCTTT. V is TRBV28 and J is TRBJ1-1; 12 bases map to TRBD1. CDR3 length: 14 amino acids. In germline, CDR1 is MDHEN, CDR2 SYDVKM. The trim removed 8 bases at V and 4 bases at J, leaving 5 bases unmatched.

This clonotype was seen at least ten times. The chain is built from TRBV29-1 and TRBJ1-2; perhaps TRBD1 as D (6 bases). V was clipped by 2 bases and J by 6 bases, with 10 bases between them. Germline loops: CDR1 SQVTM, CDR2 ANQGSEA. The CDR3 totals 12 residues. The CDR3 nucleotides read TGCAGCGTTGAATGGGGGGCGGATGGCTACACCTTC. Translated, it gives CSVEWGADGYTF.

The V call is TRBV30, the J call TRBJ2-5, with TRBD1 as a possible D gene (6 bases). The germline V gene has CDR1 GTSNPN and CDR2 SVGIG (reference sequence). Trimming removed 0 bases from V and 4 bases from J, with 12 bases in between. This CDR3 has 14 amino acids. The CDR3 DNA is TGTGCCTGGAGTGTCACAGGGTTGCGAGAGACCCAGTACTTC. Its translation is CAWSVTGLRETQYF.

The gene calls are TRBV19 and TRBJ1-4, with a tentative D call TRBD1 (5 bases). Germline-derived CDR1 and CDR2 are LNHDA and SQIVND (reference sequence). Trimming stripped 3 bases from V and 8 bases from J, with 16 bases between. There are 15 residues in the CDR3. This CDR3 is CASSIVGPGSEKLFF. The CDR3 region has the DNA TGTGCCAGTAGTATTGTAGGGCCAGGGTCCGAAAAACTGTTTTTT.

Here the CDR3 DNA reads TGTGCCAGCAGTTCGGGGCGCGGACTGTACGAGCAGTACTTC. Its protein product is CASSSGRGLYEQYF. This rearrangement joins TRBV2 to TRBJ2-7, with D perhaps assigned TRBD1 or TRBD2 (5 bases each). Deletions cut 5 bases from V and 4 bases from J, with 15 bases between. This CDR3 has 14 residues. CDR1 and CDR2 (germline): SNHLY, FYNNEI.

This clonotype was recorded a few times. This chain uses TRBV12-3 or TRBV12-4 with TRBJ2-7; maybe TRBD2 (6 bases). The CDR3 consists of 15 residues. Trimming left V 3 bases short and J 1 base short, with 13 bases between. CDR3 amino acids: CASSFAGKDSYEQYF. CDR3 nucleotides: TGTGCCAGCAGTTTCGCGGGGAAAGATTCCTACGAGCAGTACTTC.